Following are 20 T cell receptor beta chains from one sample sequenced in a study of early T cells in non-severe SARS-CoV-2 infection (dated by TCRdb to the early 2020s). The library was produced with 5' RACE. The reads were generated on a NextSeq 500. TCRdb redid the processing of the public reads, applying fastp at Q25 and MiXCR, and retained in-frame beta chains. Merged by CDR3 protein, the rows form single entries marked with the most common genes and DNA. This sample holds some 80,000 distinct CDR3 sequences; less than 15% were observed only once. Jointly, the top ten make up about a sixth of the sample. This sample comprised whole blood, obtained at baseline. The receptor set was obtained from an adult who was a healthcare worker with PCR-confirmed SARS-CoV-2 infection or an uninfected control (not recorded which). The donor label of this sample is uncertain.

This clonotype has more than one count but fewer than ten. The CDR3 bases are TGTGCCAGCGTTGCGGGGATCGGGTACGAGCAGTACTTC. Translation gives CASVAGIGYEQYF. This chain joins TRBV2 and TRBJ2-7; D might be TRBD2 (6 bases). Germline V gives CDR1 SNHLY, CDR2 FYNNEI. The V gene lost 8 bases and the J gene lost 4 bases, with 15 bases spanning the gap. The CDR3 has 13 amino acids.

This clonotype was counted many times. The chain joins TRBV15 to TRBJ1-3; D possibly corresponds to TRBD1 (5 bases). The CDR3 runs to 16 residues. V dropped 4 bases and J dropped 2 bases, with 15 bases sitting between them. Per germline, CDR1 LNHNV and CDR2 YYDKDF (reference sequence). The CDR3 sequence is CATSIIGHLPGNTIYF. The CDR3 coding sequence is TGTGCCACCAGCATAATAGGACATCTTCCTGGAAACACCATATATTTT.

The genes are TRBV2 and TRBJ2-1, with 7 bases aligning to TRBD1. After removal of 7 bases from V and 15 bases from J, the junction contained 24 bases not matched to a gene. The CDR3 is 16 amino acids. From germline, CDR1 is SNHLY and CDR2 FYNNEI. The CDR3 nucleotides are TGTGCCAGCAAGTTCTCGCATACGGGACAGATCGCTGCGGGGTTCTTC. Its translation: CASKFSHTGQIAAGFF.

The gene calls are TRBV5-1 and TRBJ2-5, with TRBD2 as a possible D gene (7 bases). V lost 7 bases and J lost 2, with 15 bases in between. This CDR3 region has 14 residues. Germline V gene data show CDR1 as SGHRS and CDR2 as YFSETQ. The CDR3 sequence is CASAEQGLQETQYF. CDR3 bases: TGCGCCAGCGCCGAACAGGGACTACAAGAGACCCAGTACTTC. Supplemented by reference TRBV5-1 and TRBJ2-5, the full variable domain reads KAGVTQTPRYLIKTRGQQVTLSCSPISGHRSVSWYQQTPGQGLQFLFEYFSETQRNKGNFPGRFSGRQFSNSRSEMNVSTLELGDSALYLCASAEQGLQETQYFGPGTRLLVL.

The chain's CDR3 is CSVEDAGGYGYTF. Here the CDR3 DNA reads TGCAGCGTTGAAGATGCAGGGGGATATGGCTACACCTTC. V usage is TRBV29-1 and J usage is TRBJ1-2; 7 bases map to TRBD1. The CDR3 runs 13 residues. The germline gives CDR1 SQVTM, CDR2 ANQGSEA. The V segment lost 0 bases and the J segment 5 bases; nucleotides outside the gene matches: 3.

The CDR3 region is CASSEAGTEAYEQYF. The CDR3 nucleotides are TGTGCCAGCAGTGAAGCGGGGACCGAAGCCTACGAGCAGTACTTC. The chain couples TRBV2 to TRBJ2-7, with D perhaps given as TRBD1 or TRBD2 (5 bases each). The V gene's germline CDR1 is SNHLY and CDR2 FYNNEI. The CDR3 covers 15 residues. V lost 0 bases and J 2 bases, leaving 11 bases between the germline ends.

The V gene is TRBV10-3, the J gene TRBJ2-5; 8 nucleotides line up with TRBD2. The germline gives CDR1 ENHRY, CDR2 SYGVKD. The V gene end was trimmed by 6 bases and the J gene end by 1 base; junction bases not matched to a gene: 10. The CDR3 is made up of 16 amino acids. The CDR3 here is CAISLGLAGVQETQYF. CDR3 nucleotides: TGTGCCATCAGCTTGGGCCTAGCGGGCGTCCAAGAGACCCAGTACTTC.

There are a few counts of this clonotype. The CDR3 region is CASSPLGDSGANVLTF. The CDR3 coding sequence is TGTGCCAGCTCACCTCTGGGGGACTCTGGGGCCAACGTCCTGACTTTC. The gene calls are TRBV18 and TRBJ2-6; TRBD1 or TRBD2 may be the D gene (5 bases each). The CDR3 consists of 16 residues. Trimming removed 3 bases at V and 0 bases at J, with 9 bases between. Germline V gene lookup returns CDR1 KGHSH and CDR2 LQKENI. Together with reference TRBV18 and TRBJ2-6, the CDR3 gives the full variable domain: NAGVMQNPRHLVRRRGQEARLRCSPMKGHSHVYWYRQLPEEGLKFMVYLQKENIIDESGMPKERFSAEFPKEGPSILRIQQVVRGDSAAYFCASSPLGDSGANVLTFGAGSRLTVL.

The V gene is TRBV7-9, the J gene TRBJ2-1, with 7 positions matching TRBD2. The CDR3 sequence is 17 residues long. Germline lookup yields CDR1 SEHNR and CDR2 FQNEAQ (reference sequence). The V segment lost 5 bases and the J segment 0 bases; nucleotides outside the gene matches: 10. The CDR3 is CASSRMSSGGSYNEQFF. The CDR3 region has the DNA TGTGCCAGCAGCCGAATGTCCTCGGGGGGCTCCTACAATGAGCAGTTCTTC.

This clonotype was seen repeatedly, ten times or more. The chain links TRBV7-9 to TRBJ2-7; 7 bases are shared with TRBD1. CDR3 length equals 14 residues. J lost 2 bases, V lost 5 bases, and 6 bases had no gene match. Germline-derived CDR1 and CDR2 are SEHNR and FQNEAQ (reference sequence). The CDR3 loop is CASSLTGITYEQYF. The CDR3 nucleotides are TGTGCCAGCAGCCTGACAGGGATCACCTACGAGCAGTACTTC.

This clonotype was counted at least ten times. This chain uses TRBV12-3 or TRBV12-4 with TRBJ1-1, with D hard to call. The CDR3 length is 15 residues. The ends were cut back, 2 bases at V and 4 bases at J, with 14 bases in the middle. Here the CDR3 reads CASSLSPTASTEAFF. CDR3 coding DNA: TGTGCCAGCAGTTTATCCCCTACCGCGAGCACTGAAGCTTTCTTT.

This clonotype was observed many times. The chain uses TRBV6-2 or TRBV6-3 and TRBJ1-2; D unclear. The CDR3 is 14 amino acids. Trimming removed 7 bases at V and 4 bases at J, with 16 bases between. Germline CDR1 is MNHEY and CDR2 is SVGEGT. CDR3 sequence reads: CASKSSWIRYGYTF. In nucleotides, the CDR3 is TGTGCCAGCAAATCATCCTGGATCCGCTATGGCTACACCTTC.

The chain is built from TRBV2 and TRBJ2-3; 12 bases align to TRBD2. Germline CDR1 SNHLY, CDR2 FYNNEI. The trim removed 6 bases at V and 4 bases at J, leaving 23 bases unmatched. The CDR3 extends over 21 amino acids. The CDR3 nucleotides read TGTGCCAGCAGGACCCCCTCGGCGCTAGCGGGGGGGCAGGGCACGGCAGATACGCAGTATTTT. Its protein product is CASRTPSALAGGQGTADTQYF.

There are a few counts of this clonotype. The chain joins TRBV7-9 to TRBJ2-1; D remains ambiguous. V was shortened by 1 base and J by 0 bases, with 13 bases between the two germline ends. The CDR3 spans 17 residues. Germline V CDR1 and CDR2: SEHNR, FQNEAQ (reference sequence). The CDR3: CASSLDGMSSSYNEQFF. CDR3 DNA: TGTGCCAGCAGCTTAGATGGAATGTCGAGCTCCTACAATGAGCAGTTCTTC.

The chain's CDR3 is CASSLVGAAKNIQYF. Written as DNA, the CDR3 is TGTGCCAGCTCACTCGTGGGGGCGGCCAAAAACATTCAGTACTTC. This chain uses TRBV18 with TRBJ2-4; the D gene is possibly TRBD1 (6 bases). CDR1 is KGHSH and CDR2 is LQKENI in the germline V gene. Trimming removed 4 bases from V and 1 base from J, with 11 bases in between. The length of the CDR3 is 15 residues.

This chain connects TRBV7-9 to TRBJ1-2; 10 nucleotides agree with TRBD1. V lost 5 bases, J lost 8 bases, and 14 bases stayed unmatched. Germline lookup yields CDR1 SEHNR and CDR2 FQNEAQ (reference sequence). This CDR3 is 16 amino acids long. CDR3 DNA: TGTGCCAGCAGCCCCTCGCCGGGACAGGGGTGGTACGGCTACACCTTC. As protein: CASSPSPGQGWYGYTF.

The CDR3 region is CASSPLNTEAFF. In DNA, the CDR3 is TGTGCCAGCAGCCCTCTGAACACTGAAGCTTTCTTT. This rearrangement joins TRBV9 to TRBJ1-1; D is unresolved. V lost 4 bases and J lost 0, with 4 bases in between. Germline V gene lookup returns CDR1 SGDLS and CDR2 YYNGEE. The CDR3 runs to 12 residues.

This clonotype appeared many times. The rearrangement uses TRBV2 and TRBJ1-2; D may be TRBD1 (5 bases). Trimming pared 6 bases from V and 4 bases from J, leaving 15 bases between. Germline CDR1 and CDR2: SNHLY and FYNNEI. The CDR3 is 14 amino acids. CDR3 protein: CASSVPDSFYGYTF. The CDR3 DNA sequence: TGTGCCAGCAGCGTACCTGACAGCTTCTATGGCTACACCTTC.

This chain links TRBV5-6 with TRBJ1-1; tentative D call: TRBD1 (6 bases). The CDR3 totals 14 residues. CDR1 and CDR2 from the germline V gene are SGHDT and YYEEEE. Deletions cut 5 bases from V and 6 bases from J, with 17 bases between. The chain's CDR3 is CASRGGGRGAEAFF. Here the CDR3 DNA reads TGTGCCAGCAGGGGAGGGGGGCGCGGCGCTGAAGCTTTCTTT.

This clonotype was detected ten times or more. The chain carries TRBV6-2 or TRBV6-3 and TRBJ2-2; D might be TRBD1 or TRBD2, each matching 5 bases. The CDR3 extends over 12 amino acids. Germline loops: CDR1 MNHEY, CDR2 SVGEGT. V lost 0 bases to trimming and J lost 10 bases, with 6 bases between them. This CDR3 is CASSYSGTELFF. In DNA, the CDR3 is TGTGCCAGCAGTTACTCAGGGACGGAGCTGTTTTTT.